This entry is about one T cell receptor beta chain. This sample stems from a study of blood T cell repertoires in COVID-19. Study-level information: Specimens from acute and convalescent COVID-19 originated in the United States, Italy and Spain.

The V and J ends lost 7 bases and 6 bases respectively, with 12 bases between them. From germline, CDR1 is MNHEY and CDR2 SMNVEV (reference sequence). The CDR3 is 12 residues long. Method: immunoSEQ multiplex PCR; TCRdb's copy keeps in-frame clones and lacks some. The top ten clones hold approximately 12% of a sample with over 40,000 clones, about 90% of them seen once. The sequencing input was peripheral blood. The clonotype originates from a human donor in a cohort sampled during active COVID-19. The chain employs TRBV27 and TRBJ1-1; D remains ambiguous. The DNA of the CDR3 is TGTGCCAGCACCACCCGAGGAGCTGAAGCTTTCTTT. Protein: CASTTRGAEAFF.